The clone carrying this T cell receptor (beta chain) appeared a few times. Its antigen remains unidentified. V lost 1 base and J 2 bases, leaving 11 bases between the germline ends. The germline CDR1 and CDR2 sequences are MGHRA and YSYEKL. The CDR3 has 15 residues. Included in the TCR beta cDNA libraries were unique molecular identifiers. MiXCR, run by TCRdb on the PCR reads, gives a single entry per CDR3 protein. Among roughly 400,000 distinct CDR3 sequences listed, about 39% were seen once. The data derive from a study of post-analysis software for immune sequencing data. Study-wide results and limits: Controls had lower frequencies than patients of roughly five TRBV segments, which included TRBV5-6, TRBV5-1 and TRBV20-1.

Input material: blood. The rearrangement links TRBV4-1 to TRBJ1-1; the D is unclear. The sequence derives from a girl aged 2-10 years with multiple sclerosis. The DNA for the CDR3 is TGCGCCAGCAGCCAAGCTTCTGCTTTAAACACTGAAGCTTTCTTT. Protein product: CASSQASALNTEAFF.